Below, 24 T cell receptor beta chains from the same sample are listed, as sequenced in a study of blood T cell repertoires in COVID-19. TCRdb keeps only in-frame clones here, not all; method: immunoSEQ multiplex PCR. The sample consists of about 120,000 clones, around nine tenths of them appearing once. Sequenced sample: peripheral blood. The receptor set was obtained from a woman at least 80 years old with acute or convalescent COVID-19.

The V gene is TRBV7-2, the J gene TRBJ2-5; 8 nucleotides align to TRBD1. V trimming: 4 bases; J trimming: 5 bases; junction bases outside the gene matches: 9. Germline V CDR1 and CDR2: SGHTA, FQGNSA. CDR3 size: 15 residues. The CDR3 is CASSYDRTGRETQYF. The DNA of the CDR3 is TGTGCCAGCAGCTACGACCGGACAGGGAGGGAGACCCAGTACTTC.

This clone has just one count. The V gene is TRBV3-1 (or the pseudogene TRBV3-2), the J gene TRBJ1-3, with 11 bases that match TRBD1. Germline values: CDR1 LGHDT, CDR2 YNNKEL (reference sequence). The CDR3 covers 15 residues. Trimming cost V 5 bases and J 3 bases; bases outside gene matches: 3. CDR3 sequence: CASSAGTGGGNTIYF. CDR3 sequence (DNA): TGTGCCAGCAGCGCCGGGACAGGGGGTGGAAACACCATATATTTT.

The chain recombines TRBV11-2 with TRBJ2-7; 7 bases match TRBD1. Trimming cost V 5 bases and J 6 bases; bases outside gene matches: 10. Germline V CDR1 and CDR2: SGHAT, FQNNGV. CDR3 length equals 14 residues. For the CDR3, the DNA is TGTGCCAGCAGCACCGGACAGGCCATTCTCGAGCAGTACTTC. The encoded protein is CASSTGQAILEQYF.

The chain joins TRBV5-6 to TRBJ2-1; 16 bases are a match to TRBD2. CDR3 length: 18 residues. Germline CDR1 SGHDT, CDR2 YYEEEE. Losses at the gene ends were 4 bases for V and 6 bases for J; bases not matched to a gene: 10. CDR3 in amino acids: CASSLSPGLAGGPNEQFF. CDR3 DNA: TGTGCCAGCAGCCTGTCCCCGGGACTAGCGGGGGGGCCCAATGAGCAGTTCTTC.

V and J are TRBV19 and TRBJ2-1; weak D call: TRBD1 (6 bases). The V end lost 3 bases, the J end lost 11 bases, and 32 bases lay between the germline ends. Germline loops: CDR1 LNHDA, CDR2 SQIVND (reference sequence). The CDR3 sequence is 19 residues long. CDR3 region: CASSIRGGPDTQEGEKQFF. CDR3 DNA sequence: TGTGCCAGTAGTATTCGTGGGGGCCCAGACACCCAAGAGGGAGAGAAGCAGTTCTTC.

V and J are TRBV24-1 and TRBJ2-5; TRBD2 matches at 12 bases. The V and J ends lost 3 bases and 4 bases, in that order; junction bases with no gene match: 14. The CDR3 spans 19 residues. Germline V gene lookup returns CDR1 KGHDR and CDR2 SFDVKD. In DNA form, the CDR3 reads TGTGCCACCAGTGATCGACACGTCTCTAGCGGGAGGGCCCCAGAGACCCAGTACTTC. The encoded protein is CATSDRHVSSGRAPETQYF.

The rearrangement uses TRBV18 and TRBJ2-5, with 9 bases that match TRBD1. V lost 3 bases and J lost 4; bases outside the gene matches: 6. The CDR3 runs 15 residues. Germline lookup yields CDR1 KGHSH and CDR2 LQKENI. CDR3 loop: CASSPGTGIGETQYF. Written as DNA, the CDR3 is TGTGCCAGCTCACCCGGGACAGGGATAGGAGAGACCCAGTACTTC.

The chain is built from TRBV10-2 and TRBJ2-3, with D perhaps TRBD2 (6 bases). Deletions cut 8 bases from V and 2 bases from J, with 17 bases between. This CDR3 has 15 residues. The V gene's germline CDR1 is WSHSY and CDR2 SAAADI. The CDR3 sequence is CASEPLRDFTDTQYF. The CDR3 nucleotides are TGCGCCAGCGAGCCACTAAGGGACTTCACAGATACGCAGTATTTT.

CDR3 nucleotide sequence: TGTGCCAGCAGCCAAGGGACATACCGGGTGTACACTGAAGCTTTCTTT. This translates into CASSQGTYRVYTEAFF. This sequence joins TRBV4-2 and TRBJ1-1; tentative D call: TRBD1 (5 bases). CDR1 LGHNA and CDR2 YNFKEQ come from the germline V gene. Trimming removed 1 base from V and 3 bases from J, with 15 bases in between. The CDR3 runs to 16 residues.

This clone has more than one count but fewer than ten. V and J are TRBV19 and TRBJ2-3, with 7 bases fitting TRBD2. V lost 1 base and J lost 6; bases outside the gene matches: 7. Germline-derived CDR1 and CDR2 are LNHDA and SQIVND (reference sequence). CDR3 length: 15 residues. CDR3 bases: TGTGCCAGTAGTATAGCCCAGGGTAGCGGGGATACGCAGTATTTT. It translates to CASSIAQGSGDTQYF.

This clone was recorded once. J is TRBJ1-1 and V is TRBV7-2, with D tentatively TRBD1 (5 bases). This CDR3 comprises 13 residues. With 1 base removed from V and 5 bases from J, the gap between germline ends came to 8 bases. Germline V gene sequence: CDR1 SGHTA, CDR2 FQGNSA. In DNA, the CDR3 is TGTGCCAGCAGCTTAGGGACACTTACTGAAGCTTTCTTT. It translates to CASSLGTLTEAFF.

This clone was detected many times. The V and J genes are TRBV10-2 and TRBJ1-1; maybe TRBD1 (6 bases). Deletions cut 4 bases from V and 0 bases from J, with 12 bases between. The CDR3 is made up of 15 amino acids. Germline lookup yields CDR1 WSHSY and CDR2 SAAADI. Here the CDR3 DNA reads TGCGCCAGCAGTGGTGGACAGACCATGAACACTGAAGCTTTCTTT. This encodes CASSGGQTMNTEAFF.

This chain uses TRBV2 with TRBJ2-1, with 12 bases matching TRBD2. Germline V CDR1 and CDR2: SNHLY, FYNNEI. V lost 2 bases and J lost 0; bases outside the gene matches: 8. The CDR3 has 19 amino acids. The CDR3 nucleotides read TGTGCCAGCAGTGAATTTGGGACTAGCGGGCTGAGCTCCTACAATGAGCAGTTCTTC. Protein sequence: CASSEFGTSGLSSYNEQFF.

The chain joins TRBV7-9 to TRBJ1-2, with D possibly matching TRBD1 (5 bases). The V gene's germline CDR1 is SEHNR and CDR2 FQNEAQ (reference sequence). The ends were cut back, 4 bases at V and 4 bases at J, with 7 bases in the middle. This CDR3 region has 12 residues. The CDR3 DNA follows: TGTGCCAGCAGCTCGGACACCTATGGCTACACCTTC. It specifies CASSSDTYGYTF.

The J gene is TRBJ1-2, the V gene TRBV4-2; 10 positions agree with TRBD1. This CDR3 is built from 13 residues. The V gene's germline CDR1 is LGHNA and CDR2 YNFKEQ. The J segment lost 6 bases and the V segment lost 4 bases, leaving 2 bases of the junction unmatched. In DNA form, the CDR3 reads TGTGCCAGCAGCCTGGGACAGGGGAATGGCTACACCTTC. It translates to CASSLGQGNGYTF.

The chain is built from TRBV6-5 and TRBJ1-1, with TRBD1 identical over 8 bases. CDR3 length equals 15 residues. CDR1 and CDR2 from the germline V gene are MNHEY and SVGAGI. J lost 5 bases, V lost 2 bases, and 7 bases had no gene match. The CDR3 DNA reads as TGTGCCAGCAGTTACCCGGGACAGGCTCATACTGAAGCTTTCTTT. Translation gives CASSYPGQAHTEAFF.

V and J are TRBV4-1 and TRBJ1-5, with D perhaps matching TRBD1 (5 bases). CDR3 length: 17 residues. CDR1 is MGHRA, CDR2 YSYEKL, per germline. The V end lost 8 bases, the J end lost 0 bases, and 20 bases lay between the germline ends. The CDR3 DNA sequence: TGCGCCAGCGAACTTCGTGGGGGGATCTATAGCAATCAGCCCCAGCATTTT. This gives the protein CASELRGGIYSNQPQHF.

This clone was seen just once. V is TRBV6-4 and J is TRBJ1-4; 10 nucleotides match TRBD1. CDR1 and CDR2 (germline): MRHNA, SNTAGT. CDR3 size: 16 residues. Losses at the gene ends were 6 bases for V and 5 bases for J; bases not matched to a gene: 9. CDR3 amino acids: CASRGDRGQENEKLFF. The DNA of the CDR3 is TGTGCCAGCAGAGGGGACAGGGGACAGGAGAATGAAAAACTGTTTTTT.

The chain is built from TRBV28 and TRBJ2-5; 12 bases map to TRBD2. The CDR3 is 15 residues long. Germline CDR1 is MDHEN and CDR2 is SYDVKM. V was clipped by 6 bases and J by 3 bases; unmatched bases: 5. CDR3 bases: TGTGCCAGCAGACCGTGGACTAGCGGGAAAGAGACCCAGTACTTC. Protein product: CASRPWTSGKETQYF.

J is TRBJ1-4 and V is TRBV2; D possibly corresponds to TRBD1 (6 bases). The CDR3 spans 13 residues. V lost 5 bases and J 8 bases, leaving 12 bases between the germline ends. Per germline, CDR1 SNHLY and CDR2 FYNNEI. This CDR3 reads CASSSQGNEKLFF. In DNA form, the CDR3 reads TGTGCCAGCAGTTCACAGGGAAACGAAAAACTGTTTTTT.

This clone was observed once. The chain combines TRBV6-5 with TRBJ2-7; the match to TRBD1 covers 7 bases. V gave up 4 bases and J gave up 5 bases; unmatched junction bases: 5. Germline CDR1 and CDR2: MNHEY and SVGAGI. The CDR3 length is 13 residues. CDR3 sequence (DNA): TGTGCCAGCAGTTTTCACAGGGGCCACGAGCAGTACTTC. Translation gives CASSFHRGHEQYF.

J is TRBJ1-3 and V is TRBV28, with 9 nucleotides matching TRBD1. The CDR3 extends over 14 amino acids. Germline values: CDR1 MDHEN, CDR2 SYDVKM. The V segment lost 6 bases and the J segment 4 bases; nucleotides outside the gene matches: 4. For the CDR3, the DNA is TGTGCCAGCAGCGGAGGGACAGGGGGAAACACCATATATTTT. Translating gives CASSGGTGGNTIYF. Combining the CDR3 with reference TRBV28 and TRBJ1-3 gives the whole variable domain DVKVTQSSRYLVKRTGEKVFLECVQDMDHENMFWYRQDPGLGLRLIYFSYDVKMKEKGDIPEGYSVSREKKERFSLILESASTNQTSMYLCASSGGTGGNTIYFGEGSWLTVV.

The CDR3 sequence: CASRRGGQNQETQYF. The CDR3 DNA is TGTGCCAGCCGTCGGGGGGGACAGAACCAAGAGACCCAGTACTTC. The rearrangement uses TRBV6-5 and TRBJ2-5, with a weak D call TRBD2 (8 bases). Germline V gene data show CDR1 as MNHEY and CDR2 as SVGAGI. The CDR3 is 15 amino acids. V was shortened by 8 bases and J by 0 bases, with 16 bases between the two germline ends.

CDR3 protein: CASSLFGTAQATNEKLFF. CDR3 DNA: TGCGCCAGCAGCTTGTTTGGGACAGCCCAGGCAACTAATGAAAAACTGTTTTTT. The chain carries TRBV5-1 and TRBJ1-4, with 7 positions matching TRBD1. In germline, CDR1 is SGHRS, CDR2 YFSETQ. Germline trimming cut 1 base from V and 0 bases from J; bases unmatched to any gene: 9. The CDR3 is made up of 18 amino acids. Combining the CDR3 with reference TRBV5-1 and TRBJ1-4 gives the whole variable domain KAGVTQTPRYLIKTRGQQVTLSCSPISGHRSVSWYQQTPGQGLQFLFEYFSETQRNKGNFPGRFSGRQFSNSRSEMNVSTLELGDSALYLCASSLFGTAQATNEKLFFGSGTQLSVL.